The 15 T cell receptor beta chains below all came from one sample that was sequenced in a study of T cell repertoires in cytomegalovirus infection (dated by TCRdb to about 2019). These TCRs are of unknown antigen specificity. The sample's treatment or condition label is to be understood as: in vitro stimulation with specific CMV peptide epitopes to enrich CMV-specific T cells. The run used an Illumina HiSeq 1500. TCRdb itself trimmed the public reads at Q25 with fastp, ran MiXCR and retained productive beta chains. Under each unique CDR3 protein, matching rows form one entry showing the most common genes and DNA. For this sample there are about 280,000 distinct CDR3 sequences; about 20% appear just once. Roughly a fifth of the sample belongs to the ten largest clones. Specimen: cultured PBMCs, collected from culture after CMV antigen stimulation. These TCRs come from a human donor in good health (CMV status not recorded). Some clones in this sample may be carry-over from other donors' samples.

The J gene is TRBJ2-7, the V gene TRBV4-1; 8 bases are shared with TRBD2. CDR3 length equals 14 residues. Germline lookup yields CDR1 MGHRA and CDR2 YSYEKL. V was clipped by 4 bases and J by 2 bases; unmatched bases: 4. Written as DNA, the CDR3 is TGCGCCAGCAGCCGAGAGGGACTAGCCTACGAGCAGTACTTC. Translated: CASSREGLAYEQYF.

This clonotype came up a few times. The V gene is TRBV27, the J gene TRBJ1-5; TRBD1 is a possible D gene (5 bases). Trimming removed 4 bases from V and 1 base from J, with 14 bases in between. CDR1 is MNHEY and CDR2 is SMNVEV in the germline V gene (reference sequence). The CDR3 sequence is 16 residues long. The CDR3 DNA follows: TGTGCCAGCAGTTCCCTGACACAGGCAAGCAATCAGCCCCAGCATTTT. Translation gives CASSSLTQASNQPQHF.

Ten or more counts support this clonotype. The rearrangement links TRBV7-2 to TRBJ1-1, with a possible D match to TRBD1 (6 bases). The V gene's germline CDR1 is SGHTA and CDR2 FQGNSA. The ends were cut back, 5 bases at V and 4 bases at J, with 17 bases in the middle. The CDR3 runs to 15 residues. The CDR3 region is CASSLWGAGSTEAFF. CDR3 coding DNA: TGTGCCAGCAGCCTCTGGGGGGCGGGGAGCACTGAAGCTTTCTTT.

This clonotype was recorded a few times. This chain uses TRBV4-2 with TRBJ2-1; D is undetermined. V shed 1 base and J shed 3 bases, with 7 bases lying between them. This CDR3 is 14 amino acids long. The germline V gene encodes CDR1 LGHNA and CDR2 YNFKEQ. The CDR3 sequence: CASSQVGNYNEQFF. The CDR3, as DNA: TGTGCCAGCAGCCAAGTAGGCAACTACAATGAGCAGTTCTTC.

This clonotype showed up just a few times. The V call is TRBV7-6, the J call TRBJ2-3, with 8 bases identical to TRBD1. In germline, CDR1 is SGHVS, CDR2 FNYEAQ. The ends lost 3 bases at V and 2 bases at J; junction bases unmatched: 10. This CDR3 region has 17 residues. CDR3 protein: CASSFLRTGSLTDTQYF. In DNA, the CDR3 is TGTGCCAGCAGCTTCCTCAGGACAGGGTCTCTCACAGATACGCAGTATTTT.

This clonotype was detected ten times or more. The V gene is TRBV7-2, the J gene TRBJ1-2, with D unclear. Germline lookup yields CDR1 SGHTA and CDR2 FQGNSA. The V gene lost 5 bases and the J gene lost 5 bases, with 15 bases spanning the gap. This CDR3 is 14 amino acids long. CDR3 sequence (DNA): TGTGCCAGCAGCCCTTCTTCCGTGACGTATGGCTACACCTTC. It is translated as CASSPSSVTYGYTF.

This clonotype occurred a few times. The chain joins TRBV7-9 to TRBJ1-4, with 7 bases identical to TRBD1. Losses at the gene ends were 3 bases for V and 8 bases for J; bases not matched to a gene: 9. The CDR3 spans 15 residues. Germline-derived CDR1 and CDR2 are SEHNR and FQNEAQ (reference sequence). CDR3 sequence reads: CASSFTGAPQEKLFF. As DNA, the CDR3 is TGTGCCAGCAGCTTCACAGGGGCGCCCCAAGAAAAACTGTTTTTT.

V is TRBV20-1 and J is TRBJ2-1; 11 nucleotides agree with TRBD2. This CDR3 region has 15 residues. Germline lookup yields CDR1 DFQATT and CDR2 SNEGSKA (reference sequence). V lost 4 bases to trimming and J lost 5 bases; unmatched junction nucleotides: 7. CDR3 nucleotide sequence: TGCAGTGCTAACATAGCGGGAGGGGGGGACAATGAGCAGTTCTTC. This sequence encodes CSANIAGGGDNEQFF.

The V call is TRBV28, the J call TRBJ2-3, with 10 bases fitting TRBD2. J was trimmed by 1 base and V by 6 bases; bases with no gene match: 13. The CDR3 totals 18 residues. The germline CDR1 and CDR2 sequences are MDHEN and SYDVKM. As DNA, the CDR3 is TGTGCCAGCAGCCCCCACAGCGGGAGGGCCGTTGGCACAGATACGCAGTATTTT. It translates to CASSPHSGRAVGTDTQYF.

This clonotype was recorded at least ten times. CDR3 in DNA: TGTGCCAGCAGCCGACAATTTAGCACAGATACGCAGTATTTT. Protein: CASSRQFSTDTQYF. V is TRBV7-6 and J is TRBJ2-3, with D uncertain. The V gene's germline CDR1 is SGHVS and CDR2 FNYEAQ. The CDR3 extends over 14 amino acids. The V gene lost 5 bases and the J gene lost 0 bases, with 9 bases spanning the gap.

The chain uses TRBV6-6 and TRBJ1-5, with D tentatively TRBD1 (5 bases). The CDR3 contains 13 residues. Germline V gene lookup returns CDR1 MNHNY and CDR2 SVGAGI (reference sequence). Trimming took off 7 bases at V and 3 bases at J, with 10 bases between the two ends. CDR3 loop: CASKGTINQPQHF. CDR3 coding DNA: TGTGCCAGCAAGGGGACTATCAATCAGCCCCAGCATTTT.

The gene calls are TRBV27 and TRBJ1-1; D is perhaps TRBD1 (5 bases). CDR1 is MNHEY, CDR2 SMNVEV, per germline (reference sequence). Trimming removed 9 bases from V and 1 base from J, with 21 bases in between. This CDR3 has 16 residues. DNA for the CDR3: TGTGCCAGGGGCTGGGCCAGGGAGTTTCCGAACACTGAAGCTTTCTTT. It specifies CARGWAREFPNTEAFF.

The J gene is TRBJ2-7, the V gene TRBV12-3 or TRBV12-4; 9 nucleotides match TRBD2. V lost 6 bases to trimming and J lost 3 bases; unmatched junction nucleotides: 6. This CDR3 is 14 amino acids long. In DNA form, the CDR3 reads TGTGCCAGCAGCCTTGGACTAGCGAGCTACGAGCAGTACGTC. The encoded protein is CASSLGLASYEQYV.

This clonotype was found a few times. The rearrangement links TRBV7-9 to TRBJ1-1; D gene uncertain. The ends were cut back, 6 bases at V and 4 bases at J, with 9 bases in the middle. There are 12 residues in the CDR3. Germline CDR1 reads SEHNR; CDR2 reads FQNEAQ (reference sequence). The CDR3 DNA reads TGTGCCAGCAGTCTCTGGAGCACTGAAGCTTTCTTT. Translation gives CASSLWSTEAFF.

This clonotype was found a few times. The rearrangement uses TRBV6-1 and TRBJ2-1; TRBD1 might be the D (5 bases). The V gene's germline CDR1 is MNHNS and CDR2 SASEGT. Trimming took off 7 bases at V and 8 bases at J, with 24 bases between the two ends. This CDR3 region has 16 residues. The CDR3 DNA follows: TGTGCCAGCACCTCATCCGGGTCAATAAGGGGCGATGAGCAGTTCTTC. Translation gives CASTSSGSIRGDEQFF.